This T cell receptor (beta chain) came from a study of T-cell reconstitution after alpha-beta-depleted transplantation in children. Unique molecular identifiers were used in preparing the TCRbeta library. TCRdb called the PCR reads again in MiXCR, with one record for every CDR3 protein. The sample yields roughly 66,000 distinct CDR3 sequences, 4% to 5% seen once. The CDR3 loop spans 16 amino acids. The germline CDR1 and CDR2 sequences are SGHVS and FQNEAQ. V lost 2 bases, J lost 4 bases, and 8 bases stayed unmatched. This clonotype showed up many times. Its antigen is not known. Study results and caveats: Alpha-beta T cells about two months after transplant reportedly derived from several hundred expanded graft clones.

The material was PBMCs, mostly from graft donor cells, obtained 180 days after TCRalphabeta/CD19-depleted stem cell transplant. The TCR comes from a boy under two years old who had a stem cell transplant for acute myeloid leukemia, so the T cells may come from the graft donor. The V and J genes are TRBV7-8 and TRBJ1-3; TRBD1 agrees at 7 bases. The chain's CDR3 is CASSLRQGLGGNTIYF. Written as DNA, the CDR3 is TGTGCCAGCAGCTTACGACAGGGATTGGGAGGAAACACCATATATTTT.